Listed here is a single TCR beta chain. As yet, its antigen is unknown. TRB cDNA libraries were made by UMI-labeled 5' RACE. TCRdb reprocessed the 5' RACE reads and keeps a single row for each CDR3 protein, giving no DNA. In all, the sample yields over 100,000 distinct CDR3 sequences. The CDR3 sequence is 14 residues long. The germline CDR1 and CDR2 sequences are MNHNS and SASEGT. The sample belongs to a study of CXCR3-negative and CXCR3-positive naive CD8 T cells. Turning to the study itself: Sequencing gave around 140 million TRB reads overall, about 1.5 +/- 0.3 million per library.

Findings and caveats of the study: Researchers reported similar TRBV-TRBJ usage in naive CXCR3-negative and CXCR3-positive cells, though memory differed.

The TCR was taken from a human donor in good health. Some clones in this sample may be carry-over from other donors' samples. The chain combines TRBV6-1 with TRBJ2-7. Material for sequencing was naive CXCR3- CD8+ T cells from blood. Subset defined: CD45RO-CCR7+CD27+CD95- naive CD8+ T cells lacking CXCR3 (TNR3-). The CDR3 loop reads CASSESTVSYEQYF.